What follows is one TCR beta chain and its context. The entry originates in a study of blood T cell repertoires in COVID-19. Study details: The cDNA or gDNA used as material had been derived from T cells, B-cell-depleted T cells, or PBMCs.

This CDR3 has 18 residues. Germline V gene sequence: CDR1 SGHRS, CDR2 YFSETQ. V dropped 1 base and J dropped 5; count of bases not matched to a gene: 6. Libraries were prepared by immunoSEQ multiplex PCR; TCRdb keeps only in-frame clonotypes and omits some of them. The repertoire has approximately 230,000 clones, around 89% of them found once; the top ten carry around 6.5%. The genes are TRBV5-1 and TRBJ2-2; 15 bases align to TRBD2. The TCR was taken from a woman in her twenties or thirties with COVID-19, enrolled during active disease. The source material was peripheral blood. The CDR3, as DNA: TGCGCCAGCAGCTTGTCCGGGACTAGCGGGAGGTCGACCGGGGAGCTGTTTTTT. It translates to CASSLSGTSGRSTGELFF.